This is a list of T cell receptor beta chains from one sample in a study of T cell responses to AZD1222 COVID-19 vaccine. The table came from immunoSEQ multiplex PCR; TCRdb's copy has only in-frame clones and leaves some out. The data hold 90,000 to 120,000 clones, with roughly nine tenths observed a single time. The sequencing used peripheral blood, collected on day 0 of AZD1222 vaccination. The source of these receptors is an adult in good health. Each CDR3 is given with its conserved first and last residue. The order of the fields is J gene, D gene, V gene, clone size, CDR3 protein, CDR3 DNA. The D gene is left open where the match is weak. Rows give clone size only sometimes, using once, few, many, or a class for an expanded clone.

j_call: TRBJ2-1; d_call: TRBD2; v_call: TRBV6-1; clone_size: -; cdr3_aa: CASSEATSGRAAYNEQFF; cdr3_nt: TGTGCCAGCAGTGAAGCGACTAGCGGGAGGGCCGCCTACAATGAGCAGTTCTTC
j_call: TRBJ1-1; d_call: -; v_call: TRBV13; clone_size: -; cdr3_aa: CASSPPTGAGAEAFF; cdr3_nt: TGTGCCAGCAGCCCACCGACCGGGGCCGGTGCTGAAGCTTTCTTT
j_call: TRBJ1-4; d_call: -; v_call: TRBV19; clone_size: -; cdr3_aa: CASSSSDGVNEKLFF; cdr3_nt: TGTGCCAGTAGTTCCAGTGATGGTGTAAATGAAAAACTGTTTTTT
j_call: TRBJ2-7; d_call: -; v_call: TRBV5-1; clone_size: -; cdr3_aa: CASSSTYEQYF; cdr3_nt: TGCGCCAGCAGCAGTACCTACGAGCAGTACTTC
j_call: TRBJ1-6; d_call: -; v_call: TRBV3-1/TRBV3-2; clone_size: -; cdr3_aa: CASSRGARDSPLHF; cdr3_nt: TGTGCCAGCAGCCGGGGGGCTCGGGATTCACCCCTCCACTTT
j_call: TRBJ2-2; d_call: TRBD1; v_call: TRBV30; clone_size: -; cdr3_aa: CACHSPGQGAAGELFF; cdr3_nt: TGTGCCTGCCATTCTCCGGGACAGGGGGCGGCCGGGGAGCTGTTTTTT
j_call: TRBJ2-2; d_call: -; v_call: TRBV5-1; clone_size: -; cdr3_aa: CASSLTRDTGELFF; cdr3_nt: TGCGCCAGCAGCTTGACCCGAGACACCGGGGAGCTGTTTTTT
j_call: TRBJ1-1; d_call: -; v_call: TRBV19; clone_size: -; cdr3_aa: CASNLQGGDTEAFF; cdr3_nt: TGTGCCAGTAACCTACAAGGTGGGGACACTGAAGCTTTCTTT
j_call: TRBJ2-7; d_call: -; v_call: TRBV9; clone_size: -; cdr3_aa: CASSPRVEPSYEQYF; cdr3_nt: TGTGCCAGCAGCCCCCGGGTAGAGCCCTCCTACGAGCAGTACTTC
j_call: TRBJ2-2; d_call: -; v_call: TRBV3-1/TRBV3-2; clone_size: -; cdr3_aa: CASSQDFLSNTGELFF; cdr3_nt: TGTGCCAGCAGCCAGGACTTCTTATCAAACACCGGGGAGCTGTTTTTT
j_call: TRBJ1-2; d_call: TRBD1; v_call: TRBV27; clone_size: -; cdr3_aa: CASSLGWDRDDYGYTF; cdr3_nt: TGTGCCAGCAGTTTAGGGTGGGACAGGGATGACTATGGCTACACCTTC
j_call: TRBJ2-7; d_call: -; v_call: TRBV10-3; clone_size: -; cdr3_aa: CAIGDRFYEQYF; cdr3_nt: TGTGCCATCGGTGACAGATTTTACGAGCAGTACTTC
j_call: TRBJ2-1; d_call: -; v_call: TRBV6-2/TRBV6-3; clone_size: once; cdr3_aa: CASSQPQTLREQFF; cdr3_nt: TGTGCCAGCAGTCAGCCCCAGACTTTGAGGGAGCAGTTCTTC
j_call: TRBJ2-1; d_call: TRBD2; v_call: TRBV7-3; clone_size: -; cdr3_aa: CASSSSGNEQFF; cdr3_nt: TGTGCCAGCAGCTCTAGCGGGAATGAACAGTTCTTC
j_call: TRBJ1-2; d_call: TRBD1; v_call: TRBV4-1; clone_size: -; cdr3_aa: CASSHTGAAADYGYTF; cdr3_nt: TGCGCCAGCAGCCATACAGGGGCGGCTGCTGACTATGGCTACACCTTC
j_call: TRBJ2-7; d_call: -; v_call: TRBV7-2; clone_size: -; cdr3_aa: CASSPRQVRSEQYF; cdr3_nt: TGTGCCAGCAGCCCGAGACAAGTCCGAAGCGAGCAGTACTTC
j_call: TRBJ1-3; d_call: TRBD1; v_call: TRBV7-2; clone_size: -; cdr3_aa: CASSLRDSSGNTIYF; cdr3_nt: TGTGCCAGCAGCTTGCGGGACAGCTCTGGAAACACCATATATTTT
j_call: TRBJ1-6; d_call: -; v_call: TRBV5-1; clone_size: -; cdr3_aa: CASSLVAGRNSPLHF; cdr3_nt: TGCGCCAGCAGCTTGGTAGCGGGACGTAATTCACCCCTCCACTTT
j_call: TRBJ1-2; d_call: -; v_call: TRBV27; clone_size: -; cdr3_aa: CASSAYRAGGYTF; cdr3_nt: TGTGCCAGCAGTGCCTACAGGGCTGGGGGCTACACCTTC
j_call: TRBJ2-5; d_call: -; v_call: TRBV12-3/TRBV12-4; clone_size: -; cdr3_aa: CASSGDWQETQYF; cdr3_nt: TGTGCCAGCAGTGGGGACTGGCAAGAGACCCAGTACTTC
j_call: TRBJ1-6; d_call: -; v_call: TRBV6-5; clone_size: -; cdr3_aa: CASSYGRMSDVSPLHF; cdr3_nt: TGTGCCAGCAGTTACGGACGTATGTCGGATGTTTCACCCCTCCACTTT
j_call: TRBJ1-5; d_call: -; v_call: TRBV5-8; clone_size: -; cdr3_aa: CASSLRDFIGNQPQHF; cdr3_nt: TGTGCCAGCAGCTTGCGGGACTTCATTGGCAATCAGCCCCAGCATTTT
j_call: TRBJ2-3; d_call: -; v_call: TRBV4-1; clone_size: -; cdr3_aa: CASSQVREALYDTQYF; cdr3_nt: TGCGCCAGCAGCCAAGTCAGGGAGGCGCTTTATGATACGCAGTATTTT
j_call: TRBJ2-1; d_call: -; v_call: TRBV5-1; clone_size: -; cdr3_aa: CASSAFTSGASTEQFF; cdr3_nt: TGCGCCAGCAGCGCCTTTACTAGTGGGGCATCAACTGAGCAGTTCTTC
j_call: TRBJ1-3; d_call: -; v_call: TRBV5-1; clone_size: -; cdr3_aa: CASSLAYRDSGNTIYF; cdr3_nt: TGCGCCAGCAGCTTGGCCTACAGGGACTCTGGAAACACCATATATTTT
j_call: TRBJ2-1; d_call: TRBD2; v_call: TRBV10-3; clone_size: -; cdr3_aa: CAIMEASGYNEQFF; cdr3_nt: TGTGCCATCATGGAGGCTAGCGGCTACAATGAGCAGTTCTTC
j_call: TRBJ1-3; d_call: -; v_call: TRBV6-5; clone_size: few; cdr3_aa: CASSYQQGAGNTIYF; cdr3_nt: TGTGCCAGCAGTTACCAACAGGGCGCTGGAAACACCATATATTTT
j_call: TRBJ2-7; d_call: TRBD2; v_call: TRBV10-3; clone_size: -; cdr3_aa: CAIRPGTSGRGTYEQYF; cdr3_nt: TGTGCCATCAGGCCCGGGACTAGCGGGAGGGGGACCTACGAGCAGTACTTC
j_call: TRBJ1-2; d_call: TRBD1; v_call: TRBV28; clone_size: -; cdr3_aa: CASSQGTANYGYTF; cdr3_nt: TGTGCCAGCAGTCAGGGGACAGCTAACTATGGCTACACCTTC
j_call: TRBJ2-5; d_call: -; v_call: TRBV5-1; clone_size: -; cdr3_aa: CASSLRGRTGEETQYF; cdr3_nt: TGCGCCAGCAGCTTGCGGGGGAGGACAGGCGAAGAGACCCAGTACTTC
j_call: TRBJ1-1; d_call: -; v_call: TRBV7-3; clone_size: -; cdr3_aa: CASRSQGHTEAFF; cdr3_nt: TGTGCCAGCAGGTCCCAGGGGCACACTGAAGCTTTCTTT
j_call: TRBJ1-2; d_call: TRBD1; v_call: TRBV7-2; clone_size: -; cdr3_aa: CASSLFPGTGGSYGYTF; cdr3_nt: TGTGCCAGCAGCTTATTCCCCGGGACAGGGGGTTCCTATGGCTACACCTTC
j_call: TRBJ2-2; d_call: -; v_call: TRBV2; clone_size: -; cdr3_aa: CASSELGGSLSGELFF; cdr3_nt: TGTGCCAGCAGTGAACTCGGCGGGTCACTGTCCGGGGAGCTGTTTTTT
j_call: TRBJ2-3; d_call: -; v_call: TRBV9; clone_size: -; cdr3_aa: CASSAHLDTQYF; cdr3_nt: TGTGCCAGCAGCGCACACTTAGATACGCAGTATTTT
j_call: TRBJ1-1; d_call: -; v_call: TRBV7-2; clone_size: -; cdr3_aa: CASSLARTQNTEAFF; cdr3_nt: TGTGCCAGCAGCTTAGCGCGGACGCAGAACACTGAAGCTTTCTTT
j_call: TRBJ1-2; d_call: -; v_call: TRBV7-9; clone_size: -; cdr3_aa: CASSPGANYGYTF; cdr3_nt: TGTGCCAGCAGCCCCGGGGCGAACTATGGCTACACCTTC
j_call: TRBJ1-6; d_call: -; v_call: TRBV28; clone_size: -; cdr3_aa: CASSPLGRINSPLHF; cdr3_nt: TGTGCCAGCAGTCCCCTGGGACGGATTAATTCACCCCTCCACTTT
j_call: TRBJ2-5; d_call: -; v_call: TRBV7-8; clone_size: once; cdr3_aa: CASSLLVRRETQYF; cdr3_nt: TGTGCCAGCAGCTTATTAGTGCGGAGAGAGACCCAGTACTTC
j_call: TRBJ1-6; d_call: -; v_call: TRBV27; clone_size: -; cdr3_aa: CASSLVGGNSPLHF; cdr3_nt: TGTGCCAGCAGTTTAGTAGGGGGGAATTCACCCCTCCACTTT
j_call: TRBJ1-3; d_call: -; v_call: TRBV29-1; clone_size: -; cdr3_aa: CSARGSGNTIYF; cdr3_nt: TGCAGCGCCAGGGGCTCTGGAAACACCATATATTTT
j_call: TRBJ1-2; d_call: -; v_call: TRBV29-1; clone_size: once; cdr3_aa: CSVEDRKAEYTF; cdr3_nt: TGCAGCGTTGAAGATCGGAAAGCCGAATACACCTTC
j_call: TRBJ2-1; d_call: -; v_call: TRBV19; clone_size: -; cdr3_aa: CASTEARGERWRYNEQFF; cdr3_nt: TGTGCCAGTACTGAAGCGCGGGGAGAAAGGTGGCGATACAATGAGCAGTTCTTC
j_call: TRBJ2-4; d_call: TRBD2; v_call: TRBV4-1; clone_size: -; cdr3_aa: CASSRGLAGGRAKNIQYF; cdr3_nt: TGCGCCAGCAGCCGGGGACTAGCGGGAGGTCGAGCCAAAAACATTCAGTACTTC
j_call: TRBJ1-4; d_call: -; v_call: TRBV11-2; clone_size: -; cdr3_aa: CASSLGAGVEKLFF; cdr3_nt: TGTGCCAGCAGCTTAGGGGCAGGGGTTGAAAAACTGTTTTTT
j_call: TRBJ2-1; d_call: -; v_call: TRBV3-1/TRBV3-2; clone_size: -; cdr3_aa: CASSPTSTYNEQFF; cdr3_nt: TGTGCCAGCAGCCCGACCTCTACCTACAATGAGCAGTTCTTC
j_call: TRBJ2-7; d_call: TRBD1; v_call: TRBV5-5; clone_size: -; cdr3_aa: CASSGRDRGTYEQYF; cdr3_nt: TGTGCCAGCAGCGGCCGGGACAGGGGGACCTACGAGCAGTACTTC
j_call: TRBJ2-1; d_call: -; v_call: TRBV4-2; clone_size: few; cdr3_aa: CASSQDREQFF; cdr3_nt: TGTGCCAGCAGCCAAGATAGGGAGCAGTTCTTC
j_call: TRBJ1-5; d_call: -; v_call: TRBV7-2; clone_size: once; cdr3_aa: CASSPRDRTPQHF; cdr3_nt: TGTGCCAGCAGCCCACGGGATCGCACCCCCCAGCATTTT
j_call: TRBJ2-7; d_call: -; v_call: TRBV25-1; clone_size: -; cdr3_aa: CASRTGLTYEQYF; cdr3_nt: TGTGCCAGCAGGACAGGATTAACCTACGAGCAGTACTTC
j_call: TRBJ1-4; d_call: -; v_call: TRBV6-5; clone_size: -; cdr3_aa: CASSYFGSNEKLFF; cdr3_nt: TGTGCCAGCAGTTACTTTGGGTCTAATGAAAAACTGTTTTTT